This T cell receptor beta chain was retrieved from a study of CD8 T cells in ankylosing spondylitis. Findings and limits, study-wide: CD8+ cells made up the disease-linked clones, which were relatively rare in peripheral blood.

The V gene end was trimmed by 2 bases and the J gene end by 3 bases; junction bases not matched to a gene: 10. This CDR3 is 17 amino acids long. Germline V gene lookup returns CDR1 MNHEY and CDR2 SVGEGT. Notes on this clonotype: Antigen: not known.

TCRdb independently ran MiXCR on the 5' RACE reads; one entry per CDR3 protein. This repertoire shows about 260,000 distinct CDR3 sequences, 15% to 20% found once; its top ten account for 7.5% to 9%. The V and J genes are TRBV6-2 or TRBV6-3 and TRBJ2-1, with 7 bases matching TRBD1. Sequenced sample: blood, either unsorted or a sorted T cell fraction (not recorded which). This receptor was taken from a male donor with ankylosing spondylitis or in good health (not recorded which). Here the CDR3 reads CASSYGDSASIYNEQFF. The CDR3 bases are TGTGCCAGCAGTTACGGGGACAGCGCCTCGATCTACAATGAGCAGTTCTTC.